These T cell receptor beta chains were read from a single sample in a study of blood T cell repertoires in COVID-19. Libraries were prepared by immunoSEQ multiplex PCR; TCRdb keeps only in-frame clonotypes and omits some of them. The table lists approximately 170,000 clones, roughly nine tenths of them singletons. The sequencing input was peripheral blood. Receptors originate from an older woman with COVID-19, enrolled during active disease. Both conserved end residues are part of each CDR3. A D gene is named only where the DNA matches it firmly. For some rows the clone size is stated as once, few or many, or as a class when expanded; others skip it.

- TRBJ2-1 TRBV9 - 12 TGTGCCAGCAGCGTAGGTTGGCGGGAGCAGTTCTTC CASSVGWREQFF
- TRBJ1-1 TRBV19 once 13 TGTGCCAGTAGTTCGGGGACTAACACTGAAGCTTTCTTT CASSSGTNTEAFF
- TRBJ1-4 TRBV7-9 - 13 TGTGCCAGCAGCTTACCGGGGACAGAAAAACTGTTTTTT CASSLPGTEKLFF
- TRBJ1-4 TRBV2 - 10 TGTGCCAGCAGTGCAGTAAAACTGTTTTTT CASSAVKLFF
- TRBJ1-2 TRBV5-1 - 14 TGCGCCAGCAGCTTGAACACCCATAACTATGGCTACACCTTC CASSLNTHNYGYTF
TRBD1 TRBJ1-4 TRBV6-5 - 14 TGTGCCAGCAAAGGGACAGGACCTAATGAAAAACTGTTTTTT CASKGTGPNEKLFF
TRBD1 TRBJ1-2 TRBV6-6 - 12 TGTGCCAGCACCCCGACAGGGTATGGCTACACCTTC CASTPTGYGYTF
TRBD1 TRBJ1-3 TRBV3-1/TRBV3-2 - 16 TGTGCCAGCAGCCCCTGGACAGGAATCACTGGAAACACCATATATTTT CASSPWTGITGNTIYF
- TRBJ1-4 TRBV28 - 15 TGTGCCAGCAGTTTCACCGGGGCAACTAATGAAAAACTGTTTTTT CASSFTGATNEKLFF
- TRBJ1-2 TRBV4-2 - 14 TGTGCCAGCAGCCAAGATATGGAGCCCTACGGCTACACCTTC CASSQDMEPYGYTF
TRBD2 TRBJ2-7 TRBV19 once 15 TGTGCCAGTAGTTTGGCTAGCGGGTCCTCCTACGAGCAGTACTTC CASSLASGSSYEQYF
- TRBJ2-7 TRBV29-1 - 11 TGCAGCGTTGAGAGTACCTACGAGCAGTACTTC CSVESTYEQYF
- TRBJ2-7 TRBV12-3/TRBV12-4 - 11 TGTGCCAGCAGTTCCGACAGACCGCAGTACTTC CASSSDRPQYF
TRBD1 TRBJ2-1 TRBV27 - 14 TGTGCCAGCAACACCCGGACAGGGGTCTTTGAGCAGTTCTTC CASNTRTGVFEQFF
- TRBJ2-7 TRBV21-1 - 14 TGTGCCAGCAGCCCCTGGGGGAGGGCCTACGAGCAGTACTTC CASSPWGRAYEQYF
- TRBJ2-2 TRBV28 - 15 TGTGCCAGCAGGCCGGACAGTACGAACACCGGGGAGCTGTTTTTT CASRPDSTNTGELFF
- TRBJ2-5 TRBV7-7 - 15 TGTGCTAGCAGCTTAGAAGCAGGGGATGGGGAGACCCAGTACTTC CASSLEAGDGETQYF
TRBD2 TRBJ2-3 TRBV7-9 - 19 TGTGCCAGCAGCTTAGCCCGGGGGGGCTACACACCGCGGACAGATACGCAGTATTTT CASSLARGGYTPRTDTQYF
TRBD2 TRBJ2-1 TRBV4-3 - 16 TGCGCCAGCAGCCAGCCCACTAGCGGGAGGGCCAATGAGCAGTTCTTC CASSQPTSGRANEQFF
- TRBJ2-3 TRBV30 - 14 TGTGCCGTTCGACCGAGACACCTCACAGATACGCAGTATTTT CAVRPRHLTDTQYF
- TRBJ2-2 TRBV27 - 18 TGTGCCAGCATGCCTCGGGTCCCAGCCCCACCGAACACCGGGGAGCTGTTTTTT CASMPRVPAPPNTGELFF
- TRBJ1-5 TRBV10-3 - 15 TGTGCCATCAGTGAGTGGGGGGATTTGAATCAGCCCCAGCATTTT CAISEWGDLNQPQHF
TRBD2 TRBJ2-1 TRBV7-2 - 16 TGTGCCAGCAGCTTGAGAGCGGGAGAAGGCTACAATGAGCAGTTCTTC CASSLRAGEGYNEQFF
- TRBJ1-1 TRBV27 - 14 TGTGCCAGCAGTTTCCTCCAGATGAACACTGAAGCTTTCTTT CASSFLQMNTEAFF
TRBD1 TRBJ2-7 TRBV18 - 17 TGTGCCAGCTCATCAGCCGGGACAGGGACCCACGCCTACGAGCAGTACTTC CASSSAGTGTHAYEQYF
- TRBJ1-6 TRBV11-2 - 12 TGTGCCAGCAGCCGGCCGGAGAAAGCCCTCCACTTT CASSRPEKALHF
- TRBJ1-2 TRBV27 - 17 TGTGCCAGCAGTTTATCGACCCCAGGGGATAAAAACTATGGCTACACCTTC CASSLSTPGDKNYGYTF